This entry lists 8 T cell receptor beta chains sequenced from one sample in a study of T cell repertoires in cytomegalovirus infection. No antigens are known for them. MiXCR was run by TCRdb on the reads, yielding one entry per CDR3 protein. In the table there are approximately 1,000,000 distinct CDR3 sequences, less than 40% of which are singletons. The specimen was cultured CD8+ T cells from PBMCs, collected from culture after CMV antigen stimulation. These receptor sequences come from a human donor in good health (CMV status not recorded). Some clones in this sample may be carry-over from other donors' samples.

The V gene is TRBV6-1, the J gene TRBJ2-7; TRBD2 is a possible D gene (6 bases). CDR1 is MNHNS and CDR2 is SASEGT in the germline V gene. The CDR3 contains 14 residues. The V end was cut by 7 bases, the J end by 0 bases, with 13 bases between. The CDR3 sequence: CASTGTGSSYEQYV. The CDR3 DNA sequence: TGTGCCAGCACCGGAACCGGGAGCTCCTACGAGCAGTACGTC.

This clonotype has just one count. The V call is TRBV6-5, the J call TRBJ1-1; 9 bases line up with TRBD1. The ends lost 6 bases at V and 3 bases at J; junction bases unmatched: 11. The CDR3 length is 16 residues. Germline values: CDR1 MNHEY, CDR2 SVGAGI. CDR3 loop: CASSLAFRDRDTEAFF. The CDR3 DNA reads as TGTGCCAGCAGCTTAGCTTTTCGGGACAGGGACACTGAAGCTTTCTTT.

At least ten counts were recorded for this clonotype. The V gene is TRBV12-3 or TRBV12-4, the J gene TRBJ2-7; D remains unclear. The CDR3 sequence is 14 residues long. V was shortened by 7 bases and J by 3 bases, with 16 bases between the two germline ends. The CDR3 loop reads CASTQSYGDYEQYF. CDR3 coding DNA: TGTGCCAGCACCCAATCCTACGGAGACTACGAGCAGTACTTC.

The chain is built from TRBV19 and TRBJ1-1; D gene uncertain. Germline V lookup: CDR1 LNHDA, CDR2 SQIVND (reference sequence). This CDR3 is 13 amino acids long. Trimming took 7 bases from V and 1 from J, leaving 10 bases between them. The chain's CDR3 is CASTLQRNTEAFF. The CDR3 bases are TGTGCCAGTACCCTACAGAGGAACACTGAAGCTTTCTTT.

The V call is TRBV6-6, the J call TRBJ2-3; the match to TRBD2 covers 9 bases. V dropped 2 bases and J dropped 0; count of bases not matched to a gene: 6. The CDR3 runs to 17 residues. CDR1 MNHNY and CDR2 SVGAGI come from the germline V gene (reference sequence). The CDR3 reads CASSYNGLAGSTDTQYF. The DNA for the CDR3 is TGTGCCAGCAGTTACAACGGGCTAGCGGGGAGCACAGATACGCAGTATTTT.

This clonotype has only a few counts. The J gene is TRBJ2-2, the V gene TRBV7-2; D is perhaps TRBD1 (6 bases). CDR1 and CDR2 (germline): SGHTA, FQGNSA. V was shortened by 6 bases and J by 1 base, with 15 bases between the two germline ends. CDR3 length: 16 residues. DNA of the CDR3: TGTGCCAGCAGTCAGGGGAAAGTGAAGAACACCGGGGAGCTGTTTTTT. Protein product: CASSQGKVKNTGELFF.

The table lists this clonotype with a few counts. The genes are TRBV4-3 and TRBJ2-1, with 9 positions matching TRBD2. Germline-derived CDR1 and CDR2 are LGHNA and YSLEER. This CDR3 region has 16 residues. The junction had 12 bases not matched to a gene; V was cut back by 4 bases and J by 8 bases. CDR3 sequence reads: CASSRTGTSIWDEQFF. In DNA, the CDR3 is TGCGCCAGCAGCCGCACCGGGACTAGCATCTGGGATGAGCAGTTCTTC.

The V gene is TRBV19, the J gene TRBJ2-1; tentatively, D is TRBD1 or TRBD2 (5 bases each). Germline V CDR1 and CDR2: LNHDA, SQIVND (reference sequence). This CDR3 has 11 residues. The V and J ends lost 10 bases and 15 bases respectively, with 19 bases between them. This chain's CDR3 is CAIHTAAGGFF. CDR3 coding DNA: TGTGCCATTCATACGGCTGCTGGGGGGTTCTTC. Together with reference TRBV19 and TRBJ2-1, the CDR3 gives the full variable domain: DGGITQSPKYLFRKEGQNVTLSCEQNLNHDAMYWYRQDPGQGLRLIYYSQIVNDFQKGDIAEGYSVSREKKESFPLTVTSAQKNPTAFYLCAIHTAAGGFFGPGTRLTVL.